Below are 8 T cell receptor beta chains sequenced from a single sample in a study of blood T cell repertoires in COVID-19 (dated by TCRdb to 2018 to 2020). Library preparation was by the immunoSEQ multiplex PCR assay. What TCRdb holds here is the immuneACCESS table cut down to in-frame rearrangements. Part of the clones is not present; checked against another copy, under half of the missing clones reflect an unresolved V gene, and the others are unexplained. Within this sample are roughly 90,000 clones, with approximately 80% of them counted one time only. Roughly 30% of the sample rests with the top ten. The sequencing input was peripheral blood. The source is a woman at least 80 years old with active or convalescent COVID-19.

This sequence joins TRBV5-1 and TRBJ2-2, with TRBD1 as a possible D gene (6 bases). Per the germline V gene, CDR1 is SGHRS and CDR2 is YFSETQ. V lost 3 bases and J 3 bases, leaving 6 bases between the germline ends. The CDR3 consists of 13 residues. The CDR3, as DNA: TGCGCCAGCAGCTACAGGGACACCGGGGAGCTGTTTTTT. Encoded protein: CASSYRDTGELFF.

The rearrangement uses TRBV10-3 and TRBJ1-1; the D gene is possibly TRBD1 (5 bases). Germline values: CDR1 ENHRY, CDR2 SYGVKD. V was cut by 10 bases and J by 4 bases, with 16 bases left in between. This CDR3 comprises 13 residues. The CDR3 DNA follows: TGTGCCACAGGGACTATTGACGCCACTGAAGCTTTCTTT. Amino acids: CATGTIDATEAFF.

This rearrangement joins TRBV6-1 to TRBJ2-2, with D tentatively TRBD1 (6 bases). V was shortened by 2 bases and J by 5 bases, with 18 bases between the two germline ends. This CDR3 contains 17 residues. Per germline, CDR1 MNHNS and CDR2 SASEGT. For the CDR3, the DNA is TGTGCCAGCAGTGAAAGAGGATTGGGCCAGGGGACCGGGGAGCTGTTTTTT. The encoded protein is CASSERGLGQGTGELFF.

The rearrangement uses TRBV9 and TRBJ2-3; D not resolved. Germline V gene sequence: CDR1 SGDLS, CDR2 YYNGEE. The CDR3 runs 13 residues. The germline V and J ends were trimmed by 0 bases and 3 bases, with 5 bases remaining between them. CDR3 bases: TGTGCCAGCAGCGTAGCAGCGACAGATACGCAGTATTTT. Its translation is CASSVAATDTQYF.

This chain connects TRBV7-9 to TRBJ1-6; 8 bases agree with TRBD1. The CDR3 contains 14 residues. V lost 8 bases to trimming and J lost 8 bases; unmatched junction nucleotides: 8. Looked up from germline, CDR1 is SEHNR and CDR2 is FQNEAQ (reference sequence). The DNA for the CDR3 is TGTGCCAGCCGCCAGGGGGCAAAGGATTCACCCCTCCACTTT. This encodes CASRQGAKDSPLHF.

The chain uses TRBV28 and TRBJ1-3; D not resolved. The V and J ends lost 5 bases and 4 bases respectively, with 15 bases between them. Per germline, CDR1 MDHEN and CDR2 SYDVKM. The CDR3 totals 15 residues. The CDR3 DNA is TGTGCCAGCAGTGGGAGGGAAGGTTCAGGAAACACCATATATTTT. Translating it yields CASSGREGSGNTIYF.

This chain links TRBV18 with TRBJ1-1; no clear D. V was pared by 2 bases and J by 4 bases, with 8 bases between. Germline V gives CDR1 KGHSH, CDR2 LQKENI. The CDR3 consists of 13 residues. The CDR3 here is CASSPGRSTEAFF. The CDR3 nucleotides read TGTGCCAGCTCACCAGGCAGATCCACTGAAGCTTTCTTT.

The genes are TRBV9 and TRBJ1-4, with D possibly being TRBD1 (6 bases). CDR1 is SGDLS, CDR2 YYNGEE, per germline. V was clipped by 0 bases and J by 5 bases, with 8 bases between them. CDR3 size: 14 residues. CDR3 region: CASSVAGVNEKLFF. The CDR3 DNA sequence: TGTGCCAGCAGCGTAGCAGGGGTCAATGAAAAACTGTTTTTT.